Sequencing of this TCR beta chain was carried out in a study of blood T cell repertoires in COVID-19. TCRdb's copy holds only in-frame clones and misses some; the assay was immunoSEQ multiplex PCR. The sample includes approximately 69,000 clones, around 91% of them seen just once. The CDR3 extends over 18 amino acids. V shed 0 bases and J shed 0 bases, with 16 bases lying between them. Looked up from germline, CDR1 is SEHNR and CDR2 is FQNEAQ (reference sequence). This chain uses TRBV7-9 with TRBJ2-3, with D perhaps matching TRBD2 (6 bases). Sequencing was carried out using peripheral blood. The TCR sequence derives from a man in his fifties or sixties with acute or convalescent COVID-19. DNA of the CDR3: TGTGCCAGCAGCTTAGCGCTGAGCGGGCGGACTAGCACAGATACGCAGTATTTT. Translation: CASSLALSGRTSTDTQYF.